The 21 T cell receptor beta chains reported below all come from one sample, sequenced in a study of T-cell reconstitution after alpha-beta-depleted transplantation in children. Unique molecular identifiers tagged the TCRbeta library. TCRdb analysed the PCR reads with MiXCR anew, one entry per CDR3 protein. The data show 450,000 to 550,000 distinct CDR3 sequences, with about 10% seen just once and roughly 15% held by the top ten. The source was PBMCs, mostly from graft donor cells, collected 180 days after TCRalphabeta/CD19-depleted stem cell transplant. Receptor source: a female patient aged 2 to 10 who had a stem cell transplant for aplastic anemia, so the T cells may come from the graft donor.

The chain carries TRBV27 and TRBJ2-1; TRBD2 matches at 11 bases. The CDR3 sequence is 16 residues long. Germline V CDR1 and CDR2: MNHEY, SMNVEV (reference sequence). V lost 4 bases and J lost 6; bases outside the gene matches: 8. CDR3 region: CASSYQLAGVSNEQFF. CDR3 nucleotides: TGTGCCAGCAGTTATCAACTAGCGGGAGTATCCAATGAGCAGTTCTTC.

In this sample, this clonotype turned up many times. The chain links TRBV10-3 to TRBJ2-7; D is undetermined. CDR1 is ENHRY and CDR2 is SYGVKD in the germline V gene. Trimming cost V 0 bases and J 3 bases, with 15 bases left between them. The CDR3 runs to 16 residues. The CDR3 protein is CAISESGSFIYYEQYF. DNA of the CDR3: TGTGCCATCAGTGAGTCCGGCAGCTTTATCTACTACGAGCAGTACTTC.

The chain is built from TRBV7-2 and TRBJ1-4, with a tentative D call TRBD1 (6 bases). Germline-derived CDR1 and CDR2 are SGHTA and FQGNSA. V was cut by 5 bases and J by 10 bases, with 23 bases left in between. The CDR3 length is 16 residues. The CDR3 DNA is TGTGCCAGCAGCCAGGGGTCGGGGGGGCTGCTGGGAAAACTGTTTTTT. Encoded protein: CASSQGSGGLLGKLFF.

This clonotype was counted between two and nine times. The chain joins TRBV7-6 to TRBJ2-2; D may be TRBD1 or TRBD2 (6 bases each). Trimming shortened V by 5 bases and J by 4 bases, and 17 bases separated the two germline ends. The germline V gene has CDR1 SGHVS and CDR2 FNYEAQ. The CDR3 loop spans 16 amino acids. The CDR3 sequence is CASSPTATGATGELFF. In DNA form, the CDR3 reads TGTGCCAGCAGCCCGACAGCAACGGGGGCCACCGGGGAGCTGTTTTTT.

This clonotype was seen a handful of times. The chain employs TRBV7-8 and TRBJ2-1, with TRBD1 identical over 10 bases. From germline, CDR1 is SGHVS and CDR2 FQNEAQ. The CDR3 runs 15 residues. The V segment lost 3 bases and the J segment 4 bases; nucleotides outside the gene matches: 3. CDR3 in amino acids: CASSLDRGNYNEQFF. CDR3 in DNA: TGTGCCAGCAGCTTGGACAGGGGGAATTACAATGAGCAGTTCTTC.

This rearrangement joins TRBV29-1 to TRBJ1-2; the D is unclear. Looked up from germline, CDR1 is SQVTM and CDR2 is ANQGSEA. This CDR3 comprises 11 residues. Trimming took off 4 bases at V and 3 bases at J, with 6 bases between the two ends. Here the CDR3 DNA reads TGCAGCGTTGGGGCCGACTATGGCTACACCTTC. As protein: CSVGADYGYTF. The complete variable domain, with remaining parts taken from reference TRBV29-1 and TRBJ1-2, reads SAVISQKPSRDICQRGTSLTIQCQVDSQVTMMFWYRQQPGQSLTLIATANQGSEATYESGFVIDKFPISRPNLTFSTLTVSNMSPEDSSIYLCSVGADYGYTFGSGTRLTVV.

This clonotype was found many times. The gene calls are TRBV10-3 and TRBJ1-2; no firm D call. The V and J ends lost 7 bases and 1 base respectively, with 19 bases between them. The CDR3 runs 16 residues. Germline lookup yields CDR1 ENHRY and CDR2 SYGVKD. The CDR3 spells CAITVADGPFNYGYTF. Written as DNA, the CDR3 is TGTGCCATCACCGTGGCGGACGGCCCTTTTAACTATGGCTACACCTTC.

This clonotype was seen only a few times. The chain links TRBV29-1 to TRBJ2-1; 7 bases fit TRBD1. CDR3 size: 14 residues. The junction had 11 bases not matched to a gene; V was cut back by 8 bases and J by 4 bases. Germline V gene lookup returns CDR1 SQVTM and CDR2 ANQGSEA. The DNA of the CDR3 is TGCAGCTCCGGGGAAGGGGGCGCTTACAATGAGCAGTTCTTC. Translating it yields CSSGEGGAYNEQFF.

The chain joins TRBV12-3 or TRBV12-4 to TRBJ2-3, with 9 positions matching TRBD2. This CDR3 contains 17 residues. V lost 5 bases, J lost 3 bases, and 12 bases stayed unmatched. CDR3 DNA sequence: TGTGCCAGCAGTGTGTACTATAGCGGGAGTCGGACAGATACGCAGTATTTT. Protein: CASSVYYSGSRTDTQYF.

V and J are TRBV7-9 and TRBJ2-1, with D unresolved. Trimming stripped 5 bases from V and 8 bases from J, with 13 bases between. There are 13 residues in the CDR3. The germline gives CDR1 SEHNR, CDR2 FQNEAQ (reference sequence). The CDR3 DNA reads as TGTGCCAGCAGCCCCCCCTCTAGGTATGAGCAGTTCTTC. Residues: CASSPPSRYEQFF.

The sample holds a few counts of this clonotype. The CDR3 loop is CASRLSRDSSYEQYF. The DNA for the CDR3 is TGTGCCAGCAGGCTCTCCCGGGACAGCTCTTACGAGCAGTACTTC. The J gene is TRBJ2-7, the V gene TRBV6-1, with 7 nucleotides matching TRBD1. V was clipped by 6 bases and J by 4 bases; unmatched bases: 12. CDR1 is MNHNS and CDR2 is SASEGT in the germline V gene. The length of the CDR3 is 15 residues.

This clonotype was seen a handful of times. The V call is TRBV27, the J call TRBJ2-2; D gene ambiguous. Germline assignment: CDR1 MNHEY and CDR2 SMNVEV (reference sequence). CDR3 length: 14 amino acids. V was trimmed by 1 base and J by 7 bases, leaving 10 bases between them. The DNA for the CDR3 is TGTGCCAGCAGTTTATACTATAGGTTCGGGGAGCTGTTTTTT. It codes for CASSLYYRFGELFF.

The chain employs TRBV20-1 and TRBJ1-1; TRBD1 matches at 7 bases. This CDR3 has 13 amino acids. The V gene's germline CDR1 is DFQATT and CDR2 SNEGSKA (reference sequence). Trimming removed 5 bases from V and 5 bases from J; junction bases left unmatched: 8. CDR3 residues: CSARKGAGTEAFF. For the CDR3, the DNA is TGCAGTGCTCGAAAGGGGGCTGGGACTGAAGCTTTCTTT.

The table lists this clonotype with many counts. The rearrangement links TRBV20-1 to TRBJ1-1; unclear D gene. V dropped 3 bases and J dropped 10 bases, with 18 bases sitting between them. The germline V gene has CDR1 DFQATT and CDR2 SNEGSKA (reference sequence). This CDR3 comprises 13 residues. CDR3 sequence: CSARDHRSERAFF. In DNA, the CDR3 is TGCAGTGCTAGGGATCACCGTTCCGAGAGAGCTTTCTTT.

This clonotype showed up just a few times. The rearrangement links TRBV28 to TRBJ2-1; D remains unclear. The germline V gene has CDR1 MDHEN and CDR2 SYDVKM. V was cut by 2 bases and J by 3 bases, with 14 bases left in between. The CDR3 sequence is 16 residues long. The CDR3 coding sequence is TGTGCCAGCAGTTTAATAGGGCCCCAACTCTACAATGAGCAGTTCTTC. It codes for CASSLIGPQLYNEQFF.

The chain employs TRBV19 and TRBJ2-3, with D perhaps TRBD2 (5 bases). Trimming removed 7 bases at V and 4 bases at J, with 15 bases between. Germline V lookup: CDR1 LNHDA, CDR2 SQIVND (reference sequence). The CDR3 loop spans 14 amino acids. The CDR3 sequence is CASTGLRFSDTQYF. The CDR3 DNA is TGTGCCAGTACCGGACTCCGCTTTTCAGATACGCAGTATTTT.

Here the CDR3 reads CASSVDWLAGTGELFF. CDR3 DNA: TGTGCCAGCAGCGTAGATTGGCTAGCGGGCACCGGGGAGCTGTTTTTT. This rearrangement joins TRBV9 to TRBJ2-2, with TRBD2 matching over 8 bases. CDR3 length: 16 residues. The junction had 5 bases not matched to a gene; V was cut back by 0 bases and J by 4 bases. Germline CDR1 SGDLS, CDR2 YYNGEE.

This clonotype was seen more than once but under ten times. The rearrangement uses TRBV28 and TRBJ2-1; the D gene could be TRBD1 or TRBD2 (5 bases each). V was pared by 5 bases and J by 1 base, with 12 bases between. The CDR3 totals 15 residues. Germline CDR1 is MDHEN and CDR2 is SYDVKM. The CDR3 sequence is CASSAGAVSYNEQFF. The CDR3 DNA reads TGTGCCAGCAGTGCCGGGGCGGTTTCCTACAATGAGCAGTTCTTC.

The chain recombines TRBV5-5 with TRBJ2-3, with TRBD2 identical over 9 bases. Trimming removed 1 base from V and 1 base from J; junction bases left unmatched: 13. Per germline, CDR1 SGHKS and CDR2 YYEKEE (reference sequence). The CDR3 has 19 residues. The CDR3 spells CASSLSPSGGRAGTDTQYF. CDR3 in DNA: TGTGCCAGCAGCTTGTCTCCCTCGGGCGGGAGGGCTGGCACAGATACGCAGTATTTT.

The chain recombines TRBV20-1 with TRBJ1-5; 8 bases are shared with TRBD1. This CDR3 region has 17 residues. Per germline, CDR1 DFQATT and CDR2 SNEGSKA (reference sequence). The V segment lost 2 bases and the J segment 2 bases; nucleotides outside the gene matches: 11. The DNA for the CDR3 is TGCAGTGCTAGACCGGACAGGGAAGCATGGGGCAATCAGCCCCAGCATTTT. This encodes CSARPDREAWGNQPQHF.

This clonotype occurred many times. The chain couples TRBV25-1 to TRBJ2-1; 10 nucleotides agree with TRBD1. The CDR3 spans 15 residues. CDR1 MGHDK and CDR2 SYGVNS come from the germline V gene. V lost 7 bases, J lost 8 bases, and 11 bases stayed unmatched. The CDR3 reads CASTPGDRGPHEQFF. In DNA, the CDR3 is TGTGCCAGCACCCCGGGAGACAGGGGGCCCCATGAGCAGTTCTTC. Supplemented by reference TRBV25-1 and TRBJ2-1, the full variable domain reads EADIYQTPRYLVIGTGKKITLECSQTMGHDKMYWYQQDPGMELHLIHYSYGVNSTEKGDLSSESTVSRIRTEHFPLTLESARPSHTSQYLCASTPGDRGPHEQFFGPGTRLTVL.